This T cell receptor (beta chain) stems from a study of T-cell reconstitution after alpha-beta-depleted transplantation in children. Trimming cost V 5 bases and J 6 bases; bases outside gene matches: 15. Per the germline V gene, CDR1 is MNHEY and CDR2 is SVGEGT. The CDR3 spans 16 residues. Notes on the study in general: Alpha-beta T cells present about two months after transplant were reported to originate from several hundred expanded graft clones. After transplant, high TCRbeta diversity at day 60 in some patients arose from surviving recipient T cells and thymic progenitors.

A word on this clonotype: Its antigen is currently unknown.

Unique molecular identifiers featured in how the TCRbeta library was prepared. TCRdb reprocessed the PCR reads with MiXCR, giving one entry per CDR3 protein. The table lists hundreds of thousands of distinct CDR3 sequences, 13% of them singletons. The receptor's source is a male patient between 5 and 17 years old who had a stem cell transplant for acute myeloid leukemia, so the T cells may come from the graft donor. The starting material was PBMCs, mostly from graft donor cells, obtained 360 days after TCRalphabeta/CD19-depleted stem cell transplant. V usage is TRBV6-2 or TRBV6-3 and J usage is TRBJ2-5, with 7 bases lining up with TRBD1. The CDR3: CASSHPRGRGEKTQYF. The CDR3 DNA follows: TGTGCCAGCAGTCACCCGAGGGGGCGAGGTGAGAAGACCCAGTACTTC.